The T cell receptor beta chain described here comes from a study of cytomegalovirus exposure and HLA in healthy donors. 60 Vbeta and 13 Jbeta primers were used in PCR. Assay: immunoSEQ multiplex PCR; the TCRdb copy retains only in-frame clones and omits some. There are roughly 100,000 clones in the sample, with around 3.2% held by the top ten. Trimming cost V 5 bases and J 2 bases; bases outside gene matches: 3. CDR1 and CDR2 (germline): SSHAT, FNYEAQ (reference sequence). The CDR3 contains 15 residues. The TCR sequence derives from a man between 35 and 55 years old in good health and CMV-seronegative. The gene calls are TRBV7-7 and TRBJ1-3, with TRBD1 identical over 10 bases. The sequenced sample consisted of PBMCs. The CDR3 region is CASSAGQGAGNTIYF. DNA of the CDR3: TGTGCCAGCAGCGCCGGACAGGGGGCTGGAAACACCATATATTTT. Combining the CDR3 with reference TRBV7-7 and TRBJ1-3 gives the whole variable domain GAGVSQSPRYKVTKRGQDVTLRCDPISSHATLYWYQQALGQGPEFLTYFNYEAQPDKSGLPSDRFSAERPEGSISTLTIQRTEQRDSAMYRCASSAGQGAGNTIYFGEGSWLTVV.